The rows below give T cell receptor beta chains drawn from one sample of a study of response to subunit inactivated influenza vaccine. From the RT-PCR reads, TCRdb called clonotypes with MiXCR, one entry per CDR3 protein. Of about 170,000 distinct CDR3 sequences in the sample, more than 10% were seen once. The same specimen was also included in a second study, on T cells expressing NK-cell markers.

The sample consisted of CD8+ T cells sorted from PBMCs, taken 12 days after vaccination. The receptors come from a middle-aged man who received an inactivated influenza vaccine. CDR3s include the opening cysteine and the closing phenylalanine or tryptophan. D genes are given only for firm matches. Rows give clone size only sometimes, using once, few, many, or a class for an expanded clone.

j_call cdr3_length d_call v_call clone_size cdr3_nt cdr3_aa
TRBJ1-1 12 . TRBV12-3/TRBV12-4 . TGTGCCAGCAGTTTTGCGGGAACTGAAGCTTTCTTT CASSFAGTEAFF
TRBJ2-2 13 . TRBV7-9 many TGTGCCAGCAGCTACCGGACAACCGGGGAGCTGTTTTTT CASSYRTTGELFF
TRBJ2-6 14 . TRBV4-2 few TGTGCCAGCAGCCAATACTCTGGGGCCAACGTCCTGACTTTC CASSQYSGANVLTF
TRBJ2-1 15 TRBD2 TRBV29-1 . TGCAGCGTGATTTTAAGCGGGAGTGTCTACAATGAGCAGTTCTTC CSVILSGSVYNEQFF
TRBJ2-1 15 . TRBV14 few TGTGCCAGCAGCCAGTTTCAGGGAATGTTTCATGAGCAGTTCTTC CASSQFQGMFHEQFF
TRBJ2-7 12 . TRBV20-1 . TGCAGTGCTAGAGGACAGTCCTACGAGCAGTACTTC CSARGQSYEQYF
TRBJ2-7 11 . TRBV29-1 few TGCAGCGTTGGGGACAACTACGAGCAGTACTTC CSVGDNYEQYF
TRBJ2-1 16 . TRBV28 few TGTGCCAGCAGCCGGTCCGGATACGGGGCGTACAATGAGCAGTTCTTC CASSRSGYGAYNEQFF
TRBJ1-1 14 . TRBV5-5 . TGTGCCAGCAGCTTGCGCCCTTTCGCGACTGAAGCTTTCTTT CASSLRPFATEAFF
TRBJ2-5 13 . TRBV2 . TGTGCCAGCAGGGAGGGGATACAAGAGACCCAGTACTTC CASREGIQETQYF
TRBJ2-7 15 TRBD2 TRBV4-3 . TGCGCCAGCAGCCAAGATACGGGCGGGAGGTACGAGCAGTACTTC CASSQDTGGRYEQYF
TRBJ2-3 15 TRBD1 TRBV9 . TGTGCCAGCAGCGTAGGACAGGGGTTCACAGATACGCAGTATTTT CASSVGQGFTDTQYF
TRBJ2-1 16 TRBD2 TRBV7-8 . TGTGCCAGCAGCTTAGGGGCTAGCGGGAGTTACAATGAGCAGTTCTTC CASSLGASGSYNEQFF
TRBJ2-2 14 . TRBV4-3 few TGCGCCAGCAGCAAAGTGAAAGACACCGGGGAGCTGTTTTTT CASSKVKDTGELFF
TRBJ1-5 15 . TRBV27 . TGTGCCAGCAGTTCATACGGGAAATTGGGGCAGCCCCAGCATTTT CASSSYGKLGQPQHF
TRBJ2-3 13 . TRBV6-5 . TGTGCCAGCAGTTATAGGGAAACAGATACGCAGTATTTT CASSYRETDTQYF
TRBJ1-1 12 TRBD1 TRBV24-1 . TGTGCCGCGTCCCGGACAGGGGTTGAAGCTTTCTTT CAASRTGVEAFF
TRBJ2-7 13 TRBD1 TRBV29-1 . TGCAGCGTTGAATCTCTACAGGGGGACGAGCAGTACTTC CSVESLQGDEQYF
TRBJ2-1 14 . TRBV29-1 many TGCAGCGTTGAAGTAGGTAGAGCCTACAATGAGCAGTTCTTC CSVEVGRAYNEQFF
TRBJ2-3 16 . TRBV12-3/TRBV12-4 few TGTGCCAGCAGTTTAGCGGCTACACCCTCCACAGATACGCAGTATTTT CASSLAATPSTDTQYF
TRBJ2-3 18 TRBD2 TRBV6-5 . TGTGCCAGCAGTTCCGCCGCAGGTAGCGGGAGGAACACAGATACGCAGTATTTT CASSSAAGSGRNTDTQYF
TRBJ2-6 12 . TRBV6-2/TRBV6-3 many TGTGCCAGCAGTTTTGGGGCCAACGTCCTGACTTTC CASSFGANVLTF
TRBJ1-6 16 . TRBV4-1 . TGCGCCAGCAGCCAAGATGGGCCCAGGGCAGATTCACCCCTCCACTTT CASSQDGPRADSPLHF
TRBJ2-5 16 TRBD2 TRBV5-5 . TGTGCCAGCAGCGGTTCGGGACTAGCGGGCGCAGAGACCCAGTACTTC CASSGSGLAGAETQYF
TRBJ2-1 16 TRBD2 TRBV4-1 . TGCGCCAGCAGCCAAGGTGGCGGGAGTGCCTACAATGAGCAGTTCTTC CASSQGGGSAYNEQFF
TRBJ1-4 14 TRBD1 TRBV30 many TGTGCCTGGTCCGGGACAGGGAGGGACGAAAAACTGTTTTTT CAWSGTGRDEKLFF
TRBJ2-1 14 TRBD1 TRBV5-1 . TGCGCCAGCAGGGGGACAGGGCCTGACAATGAGCAGTTCTTC CASRGTGPDNEQFF
TRBJ1-1 12 . TRBV6-5 . TGTGCCAGCAGCCCGGGGGGAGTAGAAGCTTTCTTT CASSPGGVEAFF
TRBJ2-1 15 TRBD2 TRBV7-2 few TGTGCCAGCAGCCTCGCCGGGACTAGGTATAATGAGCAGTTCTTC CASSLAGTRYNEQFF
TRBJ1-1 13 . TRBV5-1 many TGCGCCAGCTTCACGTCGGCGGGGGCTGAAGCTTTCTTT CASFTSAGAEAFF
TRBJ1-2 15 TRBD1 TRBV25-1 . TGTGCCAGCAGTATACCGGGACAGGGAGGCTATGGCTACACCTTC CASSIPGQGGYGYTF
TRBJ2-3 15 . TRBV29-1 . TGCAGCGTGGGGGGTGGAGGACAGAGGGGCCCTACGCAGTATTTT CSVGGGGQRGPTQYF
TRBJ2-2 14 . TRBV6-1 few TGTGCCAGCAGTGACGATAGCCTTGCCGGGGAGCTGTTTTTT CASSDDSLAGELFF
TRBJ2-6 16 . TRBV6-2/TRBV6-3 . TGTGCCAGCAGTTACTCTTCAGGACCTGGGGCCAACGTCCTGACTTTC CASSYSSGPGANVLTF
TRBJ2-1 15 . TRBV3-1 few TGTGCCAGCAGCCAAGTTCCCGGGAAATACAATGAGCAGTTCTTC CASSQVPGKYNEQFF
TRBJ2-7 14 . TRBV4-1 . TGCGCCAGCAGCCAAGCCTCAGGGGCCTACGAGCAGTACTTC CASSQASGAYEQYF
TRBJ2-7 15 TRBD2 TRBV7-6 few TGTGCCAGCAGCTTAACCCCGGGGGAGGGCCACGAGCAGTACTTC CASSLTPGEGHEQYF
TRBJ2-5 12 . TRBV29-1 . TGCAGCGTTCTGGGATTAGAAGAGACCCAGTACTTC CSVLGLEETQYF
TRBJ2-1 17 . TRBV4-1 few TGCGCCAGCAGCCCTGCGATCGGCGGAGTGTACAATGAGTTGCAGTTCTTC CASSPAIGGVYNELQFF
TRBJ2-2 14 . TRBV29-1 many TGCAGCGTTGTAAGCGTCGAGAACACCGGGGAGCTGTTTTTT CSVVSVENTGELFF
TRBJ1-3 15 . TRBV13 . TGTGCCAGCAGCTTAAGTTTCTCCCGGGGAAACACCATATATTTT CASSLSFSRGNTIYF
TRBJ2-7 16 TRBD1 TRBV6-2/TRBV6-3 many TGTGCCAGCAGTTACTCTTCCGGGACAGGTCTTTACGAGCAGTACTTC CASSYSSGTGLYEQYF
TRBJ2-3 13 . TRBV11-2 many TGTGCCAGCAGCTCTGGACCTCTGAACACGCAGTATTTT CASSSGPLNTQYF
TRBJ2-2 16 . TRBV4-3 few TGCGCCAGCAGCCAAGATGTGGGCTCAAACACCGGGGAGCTGTTTTTT CASSQDVGSNTGELFF
TRBJ2-3 15 . TRBV20-1 . TGCAGTGCTTCAGAAGAGGGGATGGGTCCAGATACGCAGTATTTT CSASEEGMGPDTQYF
TRBJ1-2 13 TRBD1 TRBV9 few TGTGCCAGCAGCGTCCAGGGGGTCTATGGCTACACCTTC CASSVQGVYGYTF
TRBJ2-3 14 . TRBV20-1 few TGCAGTGCTCAGCCCGGGGATCGGGCGGATACGCAGTATTTT CSAQPGDRADTQYF
TRBJ1-3 13 . TRBV13 many TGTGCCAGCAGCCCCGACCGCGCGAACACCATATATTTT CASSPDRANTIYF
TRBJ2-2 16 . TRBV12-3/TRBV12-4 many TGTGCCAGCAGTTTAAATGCAGGGGCAGACACCGGGGAGCTGTTTTTT CASSLNAGADTGELFF